This TCR beta chain was captured by sequencing in a study of Graves' ophthalmopathy and Graves' hyperthyroidism. Study-wide results and limits: In separating ophthalmopathy from stable hyperthyroidism, a 13-signature model achieved around 85% sensitivity and 81.08% specificity. Ophthalmopathy progression cases were predicted by the model with roughly 68% sensitivity and less than 85% specificity.

The CDR3 sequence is 21 residues long. Trimming stripped 3 bases from V and 5 bases from J, with 31 bases between. This clonotype has at least ten counts. Its antigen is currently unknown. Newly diagnosed hyperthyroidism donors, aged 18 to 65, duration under 2 months. TCR beta CDR3 amplification used RNA transcripts. HTBI-primed RT-PCR formed the first round, and a multiplex PCR formed the second. MiXCR, run by TCRdb on the multiplex PCR reads, gives a single entry per CDR3 protein. The sample has a few hundred thousand distinct CDR3 sequences; 17% are singletons. This TCR was sampled from an adult woman with stable Graves' hyperthyroidism. V is TRBV12-3 or TRBV12-4 and J is TRBJ2-2; weak D call: TRBD2 (5 bases). Material: peripheral blood. The CDR3 bases are TGTGCCAGCAGTTTCGGGCCCCGCGGACTTACCATAGGTCGAAGAACCGGGGAGCTGTTTTTT. It codes for CASSFGPRGLTIGRRTGELFF.